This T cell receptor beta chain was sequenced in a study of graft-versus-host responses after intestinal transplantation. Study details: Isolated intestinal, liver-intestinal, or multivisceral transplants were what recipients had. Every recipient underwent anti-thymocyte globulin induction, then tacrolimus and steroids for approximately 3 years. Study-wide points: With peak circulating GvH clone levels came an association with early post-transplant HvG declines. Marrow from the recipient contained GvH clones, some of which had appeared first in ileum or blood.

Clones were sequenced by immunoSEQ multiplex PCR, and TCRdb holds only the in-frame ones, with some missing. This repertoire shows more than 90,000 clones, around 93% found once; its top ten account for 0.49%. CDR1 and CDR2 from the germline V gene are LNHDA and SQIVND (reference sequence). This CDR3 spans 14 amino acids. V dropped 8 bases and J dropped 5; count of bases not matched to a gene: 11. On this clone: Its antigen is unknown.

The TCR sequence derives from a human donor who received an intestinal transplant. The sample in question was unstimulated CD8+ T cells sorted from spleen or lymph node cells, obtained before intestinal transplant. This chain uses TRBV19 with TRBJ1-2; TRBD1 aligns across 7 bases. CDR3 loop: CASCWPGQLYGYTF. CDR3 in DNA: TGTGCCAGTTGCTGGCCGGGACAGCTTTATGGCTACACCTTC. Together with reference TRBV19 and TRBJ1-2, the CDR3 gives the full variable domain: DGGITQSPKYLFRKEGQNVTLSCEQNLNHDAMYWYRQDPGQGLRLIYYSQIVNDFQKGDIAEGYSVSREKKESFPLTVTSAQKNPTAFYLCASCWPGQLYGYTFGSGTRLTVV.